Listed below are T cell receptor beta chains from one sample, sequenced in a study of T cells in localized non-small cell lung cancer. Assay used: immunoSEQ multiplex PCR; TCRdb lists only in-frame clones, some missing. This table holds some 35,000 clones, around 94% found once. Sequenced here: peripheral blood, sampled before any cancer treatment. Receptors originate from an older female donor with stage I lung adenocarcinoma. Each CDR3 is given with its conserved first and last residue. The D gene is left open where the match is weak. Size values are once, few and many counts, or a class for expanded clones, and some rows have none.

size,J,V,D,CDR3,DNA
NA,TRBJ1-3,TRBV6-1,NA,CASSAQLGGISGNTIYF,TGTGCCAGCAGTGCCCAGTTGGGGGGGATATCTGGAAACACCATATATTTT
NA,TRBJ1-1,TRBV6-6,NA,CASSYVSSDTEAFF,TGTGCCAGCAGTTATGTCTCCTCGGACACTGAAGCTTTCTTT
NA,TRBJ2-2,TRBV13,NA,CASALTGELFF,TGTGCCAGCGCCTTGACCGGGGAGCTGTTTTTT
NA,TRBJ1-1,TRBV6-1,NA,CASSEDWTQAFF,TGTGCCAGCAGTGAGGACTGGACCCAGGCTTTCTTT
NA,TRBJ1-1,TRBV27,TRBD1,CASREGTGANTEAFF,TGTGCCAGCAGGGAGGGGACAGGGGCGAACACTGAAGCTTTCTTT
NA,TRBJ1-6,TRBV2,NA,CASRSVINSPLHF,TGTGCCAGCAGAAGCGTAATTAATTCACCCCTCCACTTT
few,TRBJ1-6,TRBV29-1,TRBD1,CSVGQGGDSPLHF,TGCAGCGTCGGACAGGGAGGGGATTCACCCCTCCACTTT
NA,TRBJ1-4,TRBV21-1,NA,CASSKAVTGDNEKLFF,TGTGCCAGCAGCAAAGCGGTAACAGGGGATAATGAAAAACTGTTTTTT
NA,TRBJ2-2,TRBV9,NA,CASSEYDREDGELFF,TGTGCCAGCAGCGAGTACGACAGGGAGGACGGGGAGCTGTTTTTT
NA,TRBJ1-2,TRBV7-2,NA,CASSLDTGSYGYTF,TGTGCCAGCAGCTTAGATACAGGGTCCTATGGCTACACCTTC
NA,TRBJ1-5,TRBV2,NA,CASSFGGASQPQHF,TGTGCCAGCAGTTTCGGGGGCGCGAGTCAGCCCCAGCATTTT
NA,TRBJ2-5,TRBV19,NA,CASSINGDILGETQYF,TGTGCCAGTAGTATTAACGGGGATATTCTTGGAGAGACCCAGTACTTC
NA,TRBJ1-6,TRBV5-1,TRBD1,CASSESQGANSPLHF,TGCGCCAGCAGCGAGTCCCAGGGGGCAAACTCACCCCTCCACTTT
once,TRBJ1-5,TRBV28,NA,CASSTPLGVQPQHF,TGTGCCAGCAGTACACCCCTAGGGGTTCAGCCCCAGCATTTT
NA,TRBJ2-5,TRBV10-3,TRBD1,CAISVAGGSEETQYF,TGTGCCATCAGTGTGGCAGGGGGCTCGGAAGAGACCCAGTACTTC
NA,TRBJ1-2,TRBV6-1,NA,CASSLVGSGYTF,TGTGCCAGCAGCCTAGTGGGTAGTGGCTACACCTTC
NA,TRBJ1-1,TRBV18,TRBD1,CASSPDRANTEAFF,TGTGCCAGCTCACCGGACAGGGCGAACACTGAAGCTTTCTTT
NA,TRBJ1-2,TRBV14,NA,CASSQAAGDGYTF,TGTGCCAGCAGCCAAGCGGCGGGGGATGGCTACACCTTC
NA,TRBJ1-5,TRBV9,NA,CASSVSGSRQPQHF,TGTGCCAGCAGCGTTTCCGGGAGTCGGCAGCCCCAGCATTTT
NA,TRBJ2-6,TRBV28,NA,CASRRPLSGANVLTF,TGTGCCAGCAGGAGACCTCTATCTGGGGCCAACGTCCTGACTTTC
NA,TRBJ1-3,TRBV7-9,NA,CASSLDRLSGNTIYF,TGTGCCAGCAGCTTGGACAGACTCTCTGGAAACACCATATATTTT
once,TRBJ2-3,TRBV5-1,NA,CASSYGQNQRVDTQYF,TGCGCCAGCAGCTACGGACAGAACCAGAGGGTAGATACGCAGTATTTT
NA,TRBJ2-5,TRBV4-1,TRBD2,CASSQGSGGAWETQYF,TGCGCCAGCAGCCAAGGTAGCGGGGGGGCCTGGGAGACCCAGTACTTC
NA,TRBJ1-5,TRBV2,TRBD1,CASREYRGGRNQPQHF,TGTGCCAGCAGGGAATACAGGGGGGGACGCAATCAGCCCCAGCATTTT
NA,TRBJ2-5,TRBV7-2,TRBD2,CASPRGTSGGALETQYF,TGTGCCAGCCCCAGAGGGACTAGCGGGGGAGCTCTGGAGACCCAGTACTTC
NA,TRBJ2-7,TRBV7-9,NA,CASSSTQGSGNF,TGTGCCAGCAGCAGCACACAGGGTAGTGGGAACTTC